This paragraph reports one TCR beta chain. The sample comes from a study of cytomegalovirus exposure and HLA in healthy donors. CDR1 LNHDA and CDR2 SQIVND come from the germline V gene (reference sequence). The CDR3 extends over 15 amino acids. V was pared by 4 bases and J by 6 bases, with 9 bases of the junction left unmatched. The PCR made use of 60 Vbeta and 13 Jbeta primers. In the authors' workflow: The count from a later analysis was about 80 million unique TCR beta chains, some 10 million of them shared. Sequencing used immunoSEQ multiplex PCR; TCRdb keeps in-frame clones, though not all of them. V and J calls and clone size are as listed in that table; D and trimming were resolved from the DNA. The sample includes 100,000 or so clones, 75% to 85% of them seen just once.

The material sequenced was PBMCs. This sequence originates from a man younger than 45 in good health and CMV-seronegative. The rearrangement uses TRBV19 and TRBJ1-5; 7 nucleotides align to TRBD1. The CDR3 region is CASSKQGLPLQPQHF. As DNA, the CDR3 is TGTGCCAGTAGTAAACAGGGGTTACCTCTTCAGCCCCAGCATTTT.